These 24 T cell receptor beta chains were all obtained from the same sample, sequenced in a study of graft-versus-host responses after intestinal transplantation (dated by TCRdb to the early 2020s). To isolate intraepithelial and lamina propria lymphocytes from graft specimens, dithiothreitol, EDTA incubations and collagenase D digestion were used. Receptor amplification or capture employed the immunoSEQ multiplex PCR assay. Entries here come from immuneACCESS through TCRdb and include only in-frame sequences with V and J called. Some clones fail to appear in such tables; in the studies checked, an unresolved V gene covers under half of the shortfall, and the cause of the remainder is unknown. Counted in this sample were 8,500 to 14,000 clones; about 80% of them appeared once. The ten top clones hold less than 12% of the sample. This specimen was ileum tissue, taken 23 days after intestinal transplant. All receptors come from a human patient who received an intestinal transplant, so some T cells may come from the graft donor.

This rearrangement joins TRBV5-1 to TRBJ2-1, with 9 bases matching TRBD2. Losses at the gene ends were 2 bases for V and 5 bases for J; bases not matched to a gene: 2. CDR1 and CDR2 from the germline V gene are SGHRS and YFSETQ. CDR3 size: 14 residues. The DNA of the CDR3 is TGCGCCAGCAGCTTAGTAGCGGGAGACAATGAGCAGTTCTTC. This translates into CASSLVAGDNEQFF.

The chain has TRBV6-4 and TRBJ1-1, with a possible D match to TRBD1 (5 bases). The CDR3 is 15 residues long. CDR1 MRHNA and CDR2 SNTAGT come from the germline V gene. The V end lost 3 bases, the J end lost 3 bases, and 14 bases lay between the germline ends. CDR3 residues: CASSEPTDLDTEAFF. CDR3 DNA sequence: TGTGCCAGCAGTGAGCCGACAGACTTAGACACTGAAGCTTTCTTT.

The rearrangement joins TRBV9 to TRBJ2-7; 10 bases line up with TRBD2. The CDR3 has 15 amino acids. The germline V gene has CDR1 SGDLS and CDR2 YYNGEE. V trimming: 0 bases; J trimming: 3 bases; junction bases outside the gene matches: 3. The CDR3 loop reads CASSVGSSGSYEQYF. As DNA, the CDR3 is TGTGCCAGCAGCGTAGGTTCTAGCGGGAGCTACGAGCAGTACTTC. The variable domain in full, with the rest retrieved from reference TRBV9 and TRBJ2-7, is DSGVTQTPKHLITATGQRVTLRCSPRSGDLSVYWYQQSLDQGLQFLIQYYNGEERAKGNILERFSAQQFPDLHSELNLSSLELGDSALYFCASSVGSSGSYEQYFGPGTRLTVT.

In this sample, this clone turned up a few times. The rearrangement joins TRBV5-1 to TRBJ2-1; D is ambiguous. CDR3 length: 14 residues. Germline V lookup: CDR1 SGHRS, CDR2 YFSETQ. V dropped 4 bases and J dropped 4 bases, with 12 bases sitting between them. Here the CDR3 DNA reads TGCGCCAGCAGCCACCGCAACCCTTACAATGAGCAGTTCTTC. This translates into CASSHRNPYNEQFF.

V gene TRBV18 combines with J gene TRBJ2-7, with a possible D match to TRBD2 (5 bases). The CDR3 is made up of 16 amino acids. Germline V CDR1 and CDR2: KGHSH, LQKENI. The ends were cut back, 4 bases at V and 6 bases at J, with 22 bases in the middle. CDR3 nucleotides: TGTGCCAGCTCACGCCTACAGCGCCTCGGGGTAGTCGAGCAGTACTTC. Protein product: CASSRLQRLGVVEQYF.

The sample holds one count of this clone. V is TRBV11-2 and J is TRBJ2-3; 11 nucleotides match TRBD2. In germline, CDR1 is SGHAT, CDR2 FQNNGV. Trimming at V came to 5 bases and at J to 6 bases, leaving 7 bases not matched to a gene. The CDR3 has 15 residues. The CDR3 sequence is CASSPGLADADTQYF. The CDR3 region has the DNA TGTGCCAGCAGCCCGGGACTAGCGGACGCCGATACGCAGTATTTT.

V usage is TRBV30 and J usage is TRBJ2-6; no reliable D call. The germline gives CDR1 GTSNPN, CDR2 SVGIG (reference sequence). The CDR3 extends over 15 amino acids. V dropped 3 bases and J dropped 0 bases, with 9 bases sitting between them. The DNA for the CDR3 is TGTGCCTGGAGCTGGATGGGCTCTGGGGCCAACGTCCTGACTTTC. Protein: CAWSWMGSGANVLTF.

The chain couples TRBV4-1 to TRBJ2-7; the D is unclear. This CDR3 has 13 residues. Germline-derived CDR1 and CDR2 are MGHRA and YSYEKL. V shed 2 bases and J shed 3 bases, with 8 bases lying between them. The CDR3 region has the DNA TGCGCCAGCAGCCAAAACTCGTACTACGAGCAGTACTTC. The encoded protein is CASSQNSYYEQYF.

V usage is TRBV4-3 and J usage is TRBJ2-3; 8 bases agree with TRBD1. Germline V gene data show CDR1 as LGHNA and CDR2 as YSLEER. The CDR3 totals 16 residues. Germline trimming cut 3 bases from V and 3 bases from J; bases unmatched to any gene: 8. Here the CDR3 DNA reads TGCGCCAGCAGCCAGACCTACCACAGGGGGACAGATACGCAGTATTTT. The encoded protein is CASSQTYHRGTDTQYF.

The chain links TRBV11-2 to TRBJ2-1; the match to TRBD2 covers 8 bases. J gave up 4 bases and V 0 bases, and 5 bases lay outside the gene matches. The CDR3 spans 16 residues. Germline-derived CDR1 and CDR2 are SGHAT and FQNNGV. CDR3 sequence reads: CASSLEGTSTYNEQFF. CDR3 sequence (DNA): TGTGCCAGCAGCTTAGAAGGGACTAGTACGTACAATGAGCAGTTCTTC.

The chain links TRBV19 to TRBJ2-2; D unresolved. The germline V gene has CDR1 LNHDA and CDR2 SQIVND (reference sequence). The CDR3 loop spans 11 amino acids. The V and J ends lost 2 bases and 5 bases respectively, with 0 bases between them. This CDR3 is CASSITGELFF. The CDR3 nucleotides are TGTGCCAGTAGTATAACCGGGGAGCTGTTTTTT.

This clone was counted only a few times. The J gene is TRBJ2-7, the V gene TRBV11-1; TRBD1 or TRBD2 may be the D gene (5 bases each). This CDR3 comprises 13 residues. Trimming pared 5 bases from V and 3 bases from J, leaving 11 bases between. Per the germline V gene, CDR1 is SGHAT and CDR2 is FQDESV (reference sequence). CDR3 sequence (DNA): TGTGCCAGCAGCCCGGGACCCCTCTACGAGCAGTACTTC. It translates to CASSPGPLYEQYF.

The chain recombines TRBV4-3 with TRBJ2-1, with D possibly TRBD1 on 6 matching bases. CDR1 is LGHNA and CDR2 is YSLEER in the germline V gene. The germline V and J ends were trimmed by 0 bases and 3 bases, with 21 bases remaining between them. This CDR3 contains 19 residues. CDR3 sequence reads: CASSQEHETGLALYNEQFF. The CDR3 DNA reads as TGCGCCAGCAGCCAAGAACATGAGACAGGCCTTGCGCTCTACAATGAGCAGTTCTTC.

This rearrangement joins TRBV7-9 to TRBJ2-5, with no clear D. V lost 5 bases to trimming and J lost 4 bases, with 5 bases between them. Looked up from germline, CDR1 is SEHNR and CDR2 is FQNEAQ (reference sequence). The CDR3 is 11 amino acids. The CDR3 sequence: CASSTGETQYF. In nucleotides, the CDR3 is TGTGCCAGCAGCACCGGAGAGACCCAGTACTTC.

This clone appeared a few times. DNA for the CDR3: TGTGCCAGCATAGTGGGAGGGACCCGCAGGGAGACCCAGTACTTC. Translating it yields CASIVGGTRRETQYF. This chain joins TRBV27 and TRBJ2-5; TRBD2 aligns across 7 bases. Germline CDR1 MNHEY, CDR2 SMNVEV (reference sequence). J gave up 5 bases and V 7 bases, and 13 bases lay outside the gene matches. The CDR3 loop spans 15 amino acids.

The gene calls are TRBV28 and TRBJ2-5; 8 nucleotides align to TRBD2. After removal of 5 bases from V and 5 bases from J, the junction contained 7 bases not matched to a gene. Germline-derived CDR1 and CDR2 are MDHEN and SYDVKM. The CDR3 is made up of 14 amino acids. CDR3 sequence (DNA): TGTGCCAGCAGTCGAGGACTAGCACAGGAGACCCAGTACTTC. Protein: CASSRGLAQETQYF.

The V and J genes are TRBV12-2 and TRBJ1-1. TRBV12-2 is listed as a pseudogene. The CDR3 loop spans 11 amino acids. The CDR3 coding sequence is TGTGCAGGAGGGGTGGGCACTGAAGCTTTCTTT. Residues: CAGGVGTEAFF.

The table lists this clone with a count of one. CDR3 in DNA: TGTGCCAGCAGTTTCGCTTGGGGAGCGGGAGTGAATGCGGCTTACGAGCAGTACTTC. Its protein is CASSFAWGAGVNAAYEQYF. This chain connects TRBV28 to TRBJ2-7; TRBD2 agrees at 8 bases. This CDR3 region has 19 residues. The V gene end was trimmed by 3 bases and the J gene end by 4 bases; junction bases not matched to a gene: 20. Germline CDR1 reads MDHEN; CDR2 reads SYDVKM. Together with reference TRBV28 and TRBJ2-7, the CDR3 gives the full variable domain: DVKVTQSSRYLVKRTGEKVFLECVQDMDHENMFWYRQDPGLGLRLIYFSYDVKMKEKGDIPEGYSVSREKKERFSLILESASTNQTSMYLCASSFAWGAGVNAAYEQYFGPGTRLTVT.

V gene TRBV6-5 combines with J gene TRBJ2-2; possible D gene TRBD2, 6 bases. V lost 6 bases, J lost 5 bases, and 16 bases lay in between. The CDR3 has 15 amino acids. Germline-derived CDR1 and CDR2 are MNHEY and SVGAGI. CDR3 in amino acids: CASSPMAEGTGELFF. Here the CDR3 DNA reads TGTGCCAGCAGCCCCATGGCGGAGGGGACCGGGGAGCTGTTTTTT.

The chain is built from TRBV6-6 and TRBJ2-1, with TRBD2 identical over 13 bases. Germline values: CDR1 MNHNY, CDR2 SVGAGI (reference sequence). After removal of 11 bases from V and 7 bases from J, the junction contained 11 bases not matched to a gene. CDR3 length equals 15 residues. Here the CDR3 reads CACRQRLAGGNEQFF. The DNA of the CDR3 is TGTGCCTGCCGGCAAAGACTAGCGGGAGGTAATGAGCAGTTCTTC.

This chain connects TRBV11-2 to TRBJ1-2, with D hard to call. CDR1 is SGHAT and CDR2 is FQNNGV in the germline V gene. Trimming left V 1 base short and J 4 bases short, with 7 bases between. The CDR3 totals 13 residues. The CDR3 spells CASSLGRSYGYTF. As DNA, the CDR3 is TGTGCCAGCAGCTTAGGGAGGAGCTATGGCTACACCTTC.

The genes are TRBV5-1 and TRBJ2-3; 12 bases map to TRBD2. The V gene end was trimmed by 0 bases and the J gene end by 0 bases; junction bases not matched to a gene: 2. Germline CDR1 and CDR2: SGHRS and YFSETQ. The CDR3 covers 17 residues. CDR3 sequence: CASSLAGTSGSTDTQYF. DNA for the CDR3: TGCGCCAGCAGCTTGGCCGGGACTAGCGGGAGCACAGATACGCAGTATTTT. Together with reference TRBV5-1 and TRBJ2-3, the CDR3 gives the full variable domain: KAGVTQTPRYLIKTRGQQVTLSCSPISGHRSVSWYQQTPGQGLQFLFEYFSETQRNKGNFPGRFSGRQFSNSRSEMNVSTLELGDSALYLCASSLAGTSGSTDTQYFGPGTRLTVL.

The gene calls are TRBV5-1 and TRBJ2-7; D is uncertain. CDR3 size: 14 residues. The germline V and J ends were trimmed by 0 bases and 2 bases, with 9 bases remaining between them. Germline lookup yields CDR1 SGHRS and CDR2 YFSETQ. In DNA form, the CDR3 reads TGCGCCAGCAGCTTGGGACCGCGAGCCTACGAGCAGTACTTC. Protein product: CASSLGPRAYEQYF.

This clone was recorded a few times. CDR3 bases: TGTGCCAGCAGTACATGGGGGACGGCGAACACTGAAGCTTTCTTT. This gives the protein CASSTWGTANTEAFF. V and J are TRBV6-1 and TRBJ1-1, with D possibly being TRBD1 (5 bases). V lost 5 bases and J 1 base, leaving 14 bases between the germline ends. CDR3 size: 15 residues. Germline V gives CDR1 MNHNS, CDR2 SASEGT.